The T cell receptor (beta chain) described here comes from a study of shared clonotypes between healthy human individuals. Study-wide findings and caveats: Between four donors, naive CD4 clonotypes were shared at a level of about 5%. Naive subsets generally exceeded memory subsets in estimated richness.

Worth noting for this clone: Its specificity is unknown.

Trimming removed 1 base from V and 0 bases from J, with 7 bases in between. The CDR3 covers 15 residues. Germline values: CDR1 SGHNT, CDR2 YENEEA. Healthy and HIV-negative, the adult donors had no recent acute infections or vaccinations. Naive CD45RA+ and memory CD45RA-negative subsets were split from CD4+ cells. Repertoires were generated with immunoSEQ multiplex PCR, while TCRdb's copy carries only in-frame clones and drops some. Of roughly 2,500,000 clones detected, approximately 93% appear once; the ten largest clones hold 0.36%. Specimen: naive CD4+ T cells from PBMCs. Described subset: CD45RA+ positively selected. The sequence came from a man aged 18-30 years in good health. Some clones in this sample may be carry-over from other donors' samples. The genes are TRBV11-3 and TRBJ2-1; D is unresolved. This chain's CDR3 is CASSLATSSYNEQFF. The CDR3 nucleotides are TGTGCCAGCAGCTTAGCTACGAGCTCCTACAATGAGCAGTTCTTC.